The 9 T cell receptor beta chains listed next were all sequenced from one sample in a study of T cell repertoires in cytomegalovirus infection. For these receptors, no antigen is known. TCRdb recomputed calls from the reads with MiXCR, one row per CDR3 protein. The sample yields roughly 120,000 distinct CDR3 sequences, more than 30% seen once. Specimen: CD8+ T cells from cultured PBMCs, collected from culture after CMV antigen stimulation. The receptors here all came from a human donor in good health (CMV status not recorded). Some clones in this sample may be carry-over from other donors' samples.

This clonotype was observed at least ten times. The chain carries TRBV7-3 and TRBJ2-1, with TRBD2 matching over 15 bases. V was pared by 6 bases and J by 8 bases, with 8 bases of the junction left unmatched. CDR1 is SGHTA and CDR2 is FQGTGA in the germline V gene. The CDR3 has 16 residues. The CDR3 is CASSSGTSGGMDEQFF. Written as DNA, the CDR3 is TGTGCCAGCAGTTCCGGGACTAGCGGGGGGATGGATGAGCAGTTCTTC.

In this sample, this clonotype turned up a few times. In DNA, the CDR3 is TGTGCCAGCAGATTGGCGGGGGGGGAGACCCAGTACTTC. It encodes CASRLAGGETQYF. This chain connects TRBV6-5 to TRBJ2-5; TRBD2 matches 9 bases. Looked up from germline, CDR1 is MNHEY and CDR2 is SVGAGI. CDR3 length: 13 residues. Trimming at V came to 6 bases and at J to 5 bases, leaving 4 bases not matched to a gene.

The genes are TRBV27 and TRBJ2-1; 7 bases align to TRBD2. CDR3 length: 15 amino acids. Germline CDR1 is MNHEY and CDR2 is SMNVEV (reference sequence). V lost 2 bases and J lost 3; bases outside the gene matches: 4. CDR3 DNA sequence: TGTGCCAGCAGTTTAATAGCGGGCCGCTACAATGAGCAGTTCTTC. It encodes CASSLIAGRYNEQFF.

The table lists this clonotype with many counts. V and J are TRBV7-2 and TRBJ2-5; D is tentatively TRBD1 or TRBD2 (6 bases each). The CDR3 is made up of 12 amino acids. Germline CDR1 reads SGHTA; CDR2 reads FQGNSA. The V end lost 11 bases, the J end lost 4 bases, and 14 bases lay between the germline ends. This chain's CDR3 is CASCRGGETQYF. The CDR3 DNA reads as TGTGCCTCGTGCAGGGGAGGAGAGACCCAGTACTTC. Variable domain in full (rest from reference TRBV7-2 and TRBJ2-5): GAGVSQSPSNKVTEKGKDVELRCDPISGHTALYWYRQSLGQGLEFLIYFQGNSAPDKSGLPSDRFSAERTGGSVSTLTIQRTQQEDSAVYLCASCRGGETQYFGPGTRLLVL.

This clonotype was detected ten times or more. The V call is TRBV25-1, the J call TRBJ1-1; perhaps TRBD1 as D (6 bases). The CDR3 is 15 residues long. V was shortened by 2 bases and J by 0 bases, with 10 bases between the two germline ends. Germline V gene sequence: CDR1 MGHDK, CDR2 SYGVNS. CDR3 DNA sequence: TGTGCCAGCAGTGAAGGGGGCAAGGTGAACACTGAAGCTTTCTTT. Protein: CASSEGGKVNTEAFF. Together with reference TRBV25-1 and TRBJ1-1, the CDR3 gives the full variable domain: EADIYQTPRYLVIGTGKKITLECSQTMGHDKMYWYQQDPGMELHLIHYSYGVNSTEKGDLSSESTVSRIRTEHFPLTLESARPSHTSQYLCASSEGGKVNTEAFFGQGTRLTVV.

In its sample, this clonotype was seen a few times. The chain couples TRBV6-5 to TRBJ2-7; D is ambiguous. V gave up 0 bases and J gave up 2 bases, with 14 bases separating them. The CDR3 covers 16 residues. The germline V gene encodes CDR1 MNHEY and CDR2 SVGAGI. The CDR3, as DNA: TGTGCCAGCAGTTACTCGAAGGAACCGATAACCTACGAGCAGTACTTC. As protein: CASSYSKEPITYEQYF.

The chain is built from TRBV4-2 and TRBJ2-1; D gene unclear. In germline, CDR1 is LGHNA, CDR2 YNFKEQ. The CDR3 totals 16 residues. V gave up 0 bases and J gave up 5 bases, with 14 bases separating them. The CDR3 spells CASSQDVSPPDNEQFF. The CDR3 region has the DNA TGTGCCAGCAGCCAAGATGTGTCACCCCCGGACAATGAGCAGTTCTTC.

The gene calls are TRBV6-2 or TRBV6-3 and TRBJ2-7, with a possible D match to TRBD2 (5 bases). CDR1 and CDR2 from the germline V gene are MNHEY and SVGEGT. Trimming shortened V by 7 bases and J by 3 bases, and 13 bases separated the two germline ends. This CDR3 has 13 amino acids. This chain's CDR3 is CASTWTEYYEQYF. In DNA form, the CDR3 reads TGTGCCAGCACCTGGACTGAATACTACGAGCAGTACTTC.

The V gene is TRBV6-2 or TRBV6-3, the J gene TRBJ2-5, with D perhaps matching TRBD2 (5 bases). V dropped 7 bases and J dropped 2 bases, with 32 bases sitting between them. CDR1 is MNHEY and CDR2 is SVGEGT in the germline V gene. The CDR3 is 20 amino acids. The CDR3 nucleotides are TGTGCCAGCACTGAAAATCCGACTATAAGGAGCGGACCTCTACAAGAGACCCAGTACTTC. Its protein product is CASTENPTIRSGPLQETQYF.